This section outlines one T cell receptor beta chain sequence together with its context. Its antigen is currently unknown. The data were obtained in a study of shared clonotypes between healthy human individuals. Study-wide context: Plates per donor: three CD4 naive, three CD4 memory, two CD8 naive, one CD8 memory. Study-wide findings and caveats: Clonotype sharing across several donors was observed for about 4.8% of naive CD4 clonotypes.

The CDR3 sequence is 16 residues long. The V segment lost 3 bases and the J segment 5 bases; nucleotides outside the gene matches: 9. The germline V gene has CDR1 SNHLY and CDR2 FYNNEI. Clones were read by immunoSEQ multiplex PCR, and TCRdb kept only the in-frame ones, dropping some. The sample carries about 1.5 million clones, around 97% recorded once. The chain joins TRBV2 to TRBJ2-5; 10 positions agree with TRBD2. The clonotype was recovered from a man aged 25 to 40 in good health. Material for sequencing was naive CD4+ T cells sorted from blood. Subset reported: CD45RA+ positively selected. The CDR3 DNA sequence: TGTGCCAGCAGTGATATTCCGGGACTAGCGAAGGAGACCCAGTACTTC. Translation gives CASSDIPGLAKETQYF. Full variable domain (missing parts from reference TRBV2 and TRBJ2-5): EPEVTQTPSHQVTQMGQEVILRCVPISNHLYFYWYRQILGQKVEFLVSFYNNEISEKSEIFDDQFSVERPDGSNFTLKIRSTKLEDSAMYFCASSDIPGLAKETQYFGPGTRLLVL.